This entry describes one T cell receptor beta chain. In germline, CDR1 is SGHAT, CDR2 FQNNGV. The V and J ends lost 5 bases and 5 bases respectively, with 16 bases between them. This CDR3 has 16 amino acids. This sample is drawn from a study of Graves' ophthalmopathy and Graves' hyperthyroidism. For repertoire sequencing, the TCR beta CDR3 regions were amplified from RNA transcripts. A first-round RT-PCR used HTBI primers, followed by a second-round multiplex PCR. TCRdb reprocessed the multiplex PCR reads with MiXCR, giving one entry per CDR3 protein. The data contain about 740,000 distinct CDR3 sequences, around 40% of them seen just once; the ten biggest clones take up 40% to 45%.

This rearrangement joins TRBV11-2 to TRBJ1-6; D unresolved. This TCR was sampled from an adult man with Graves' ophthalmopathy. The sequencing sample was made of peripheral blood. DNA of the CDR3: TGTGCCAGCAGCCTAGGCTGGAACAGAGATAATTCACCCCTCCACTTT. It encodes CASSLGWNRDNSPLHF.